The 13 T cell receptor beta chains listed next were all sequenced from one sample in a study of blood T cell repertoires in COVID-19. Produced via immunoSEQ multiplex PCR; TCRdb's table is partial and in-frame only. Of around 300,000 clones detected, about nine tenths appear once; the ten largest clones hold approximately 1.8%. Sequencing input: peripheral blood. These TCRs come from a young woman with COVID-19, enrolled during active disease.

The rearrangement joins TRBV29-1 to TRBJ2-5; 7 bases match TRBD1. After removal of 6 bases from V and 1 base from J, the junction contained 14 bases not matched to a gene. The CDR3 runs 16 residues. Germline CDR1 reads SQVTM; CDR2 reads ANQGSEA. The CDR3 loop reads CSVPRDSLNPQETQYF. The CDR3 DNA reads TGCAGCGTGCCCCGGGACAGCCTTAATCCCCAAGAGACCCAGTACTTC.

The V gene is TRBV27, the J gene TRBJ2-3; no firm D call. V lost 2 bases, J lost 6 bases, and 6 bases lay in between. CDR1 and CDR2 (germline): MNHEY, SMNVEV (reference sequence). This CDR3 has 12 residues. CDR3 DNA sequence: TGTGCCAGCAGTTTAGGAGACGATACGCAGTATTTT. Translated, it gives CASSLGDDTQYF.

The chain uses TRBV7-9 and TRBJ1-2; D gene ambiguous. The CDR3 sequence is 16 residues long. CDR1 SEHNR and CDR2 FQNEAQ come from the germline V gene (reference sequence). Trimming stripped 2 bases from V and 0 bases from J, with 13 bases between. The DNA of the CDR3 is TGTGCCAGCAGCTTATTGGGAGGACCTTCTAACTATGGCTACACCTTC. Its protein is CASSLLGGPSNYGYTF.

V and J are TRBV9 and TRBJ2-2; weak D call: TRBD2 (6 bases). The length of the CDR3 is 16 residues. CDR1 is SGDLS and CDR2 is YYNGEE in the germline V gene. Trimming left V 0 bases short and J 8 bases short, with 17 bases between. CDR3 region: CASSVASRRATGELFF. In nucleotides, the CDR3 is TGTGCCAGCAGCGTAGCTTCGAGGAGGGCGACTGGGGAGCTGTTTTTT.

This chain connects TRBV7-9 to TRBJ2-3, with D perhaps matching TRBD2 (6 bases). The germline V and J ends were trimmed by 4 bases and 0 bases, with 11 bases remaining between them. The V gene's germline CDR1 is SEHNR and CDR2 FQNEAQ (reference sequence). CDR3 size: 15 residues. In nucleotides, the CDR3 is TGTGCCAGCAGCTCGACTAGACCTAGCACAGATACGCAGTATTTT. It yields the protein CASSSTRPSTDTQYF.

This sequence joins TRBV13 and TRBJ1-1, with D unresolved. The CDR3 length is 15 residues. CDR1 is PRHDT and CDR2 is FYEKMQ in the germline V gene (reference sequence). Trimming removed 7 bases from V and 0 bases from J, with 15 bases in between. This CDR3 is CASTPGAGMNTEAFF. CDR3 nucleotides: TGTGCCAGCACCCCCGGCGCAGGTATGAACACTGAAGCTTTCTTT.

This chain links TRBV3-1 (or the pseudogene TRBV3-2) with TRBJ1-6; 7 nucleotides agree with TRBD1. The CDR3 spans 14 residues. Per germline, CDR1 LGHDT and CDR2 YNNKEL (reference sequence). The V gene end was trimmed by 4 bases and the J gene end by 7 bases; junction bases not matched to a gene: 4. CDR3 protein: CASSLGQINSPLHF. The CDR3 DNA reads TGTGCCAGCAGCCTGGGACAGATCAATTCACCCCTCCACTTT.

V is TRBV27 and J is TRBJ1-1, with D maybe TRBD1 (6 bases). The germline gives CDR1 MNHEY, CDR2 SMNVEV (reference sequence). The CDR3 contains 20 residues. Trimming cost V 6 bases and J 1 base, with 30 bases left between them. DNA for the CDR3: TGTGCCAGCAGATCCCCGCCGGGGGGGCCTACTCGAGGGGGGAACACTGAAGCTTTCTTT. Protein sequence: CASRSPPGGPTRGGNTEAFF.

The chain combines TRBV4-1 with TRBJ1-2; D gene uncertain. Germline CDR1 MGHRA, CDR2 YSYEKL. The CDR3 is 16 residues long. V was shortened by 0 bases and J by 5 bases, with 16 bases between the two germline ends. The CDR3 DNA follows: TGCGCCAGCAGCCAAGAAGCGGGGATAGGGTGGTATGGCTACACCTTC. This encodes CASSQEAGIGWYGYTF.

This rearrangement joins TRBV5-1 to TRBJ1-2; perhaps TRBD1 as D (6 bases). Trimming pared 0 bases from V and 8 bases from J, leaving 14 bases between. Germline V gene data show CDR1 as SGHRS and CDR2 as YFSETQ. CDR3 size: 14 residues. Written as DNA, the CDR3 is TGCGCCAGCAGCTTGGGACAGGACCGGAGGGGCTACACCTTC. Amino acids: CASSLGQDRRGYTF.

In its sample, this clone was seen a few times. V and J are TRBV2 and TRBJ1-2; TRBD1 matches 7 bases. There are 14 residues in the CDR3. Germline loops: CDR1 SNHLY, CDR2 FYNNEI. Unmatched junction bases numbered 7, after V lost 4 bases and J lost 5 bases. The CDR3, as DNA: TGTGCCAGCAGTGTTGGACAGGCTTCTTATGGCTACACCTTC. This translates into CASSVGQASYGYTF.

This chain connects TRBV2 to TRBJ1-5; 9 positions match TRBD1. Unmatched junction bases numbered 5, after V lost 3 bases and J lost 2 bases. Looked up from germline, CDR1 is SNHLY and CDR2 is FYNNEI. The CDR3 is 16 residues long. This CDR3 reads CASSERGQGGNQPQHF. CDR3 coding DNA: TGTGCCAGCAGTGAGAGGGGACAGGGAGGCAATCAGCCCCAGCATTTT. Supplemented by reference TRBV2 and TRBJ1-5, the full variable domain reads EPEVTQTPSHQVTQMGQEVILRCVPISNHLYFYWYRQILGQKVEFLVSFYNNEISEKSEIFDDQFSVERPDGSNFTLKIRSTKLEDSAMYFCASSERGQGGNQPQHFGDGTRLSIL.

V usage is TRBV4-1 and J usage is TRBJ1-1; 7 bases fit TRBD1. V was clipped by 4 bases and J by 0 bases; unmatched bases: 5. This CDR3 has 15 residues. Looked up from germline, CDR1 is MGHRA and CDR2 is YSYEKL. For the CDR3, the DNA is TGCGCCAGCAGCCCACCCGGGACAGTGAACACTGAAGCTTTCTTT. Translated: CASSPPGTVNTEAFF.